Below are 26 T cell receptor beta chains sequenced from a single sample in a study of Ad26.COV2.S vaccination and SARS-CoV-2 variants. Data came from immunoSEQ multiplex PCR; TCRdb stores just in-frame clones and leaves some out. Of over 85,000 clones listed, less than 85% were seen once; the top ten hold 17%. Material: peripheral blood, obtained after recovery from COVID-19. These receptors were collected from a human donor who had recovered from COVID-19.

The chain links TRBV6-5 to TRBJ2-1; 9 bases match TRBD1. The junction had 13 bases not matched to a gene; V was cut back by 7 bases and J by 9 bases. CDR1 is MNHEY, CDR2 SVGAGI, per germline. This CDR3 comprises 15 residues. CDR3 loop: CASIRGQGFGSEQFF. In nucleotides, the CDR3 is TGTGCCAGCATCCGGGGACAGGGTTTCGGTAGTGAGCAGTTCTTC.

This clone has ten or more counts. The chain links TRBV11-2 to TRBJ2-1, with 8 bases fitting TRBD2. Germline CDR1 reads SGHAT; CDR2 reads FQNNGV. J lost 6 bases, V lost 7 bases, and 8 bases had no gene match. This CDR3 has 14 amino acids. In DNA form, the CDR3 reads TGTGCCAGCACCCGGGGGGGGCTCTTCAATGAGCAGTTCTTC. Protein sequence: CASTRGGLFNEQFF.

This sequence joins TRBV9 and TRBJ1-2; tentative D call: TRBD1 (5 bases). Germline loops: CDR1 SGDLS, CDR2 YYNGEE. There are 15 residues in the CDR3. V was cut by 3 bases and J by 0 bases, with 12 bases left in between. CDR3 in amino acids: CASSGGTATNYGYTF. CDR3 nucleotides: TGTGCCAGCAGCGGAGGGACCGCGACTAACTATGGCTACACCTTC.

CDR3 nucleotide sequence: TGTGCCAGCAGCTTGTTCAGGGACAGAGACAATGAGCAGTTCTTC. It specifies CASSLFRDRDNEQFF. The chain has TRBV5-4 and TRBJ2-1; 7 nucleotides line up with TRBD1. CDR1 and CDR2 from the germline V gene are SGHNT and YYREEE (reference sequence). V gave up 1 base and J gave up 5 bases; unmatched junction bases: 6. The CDR3 sequence is 15 residues long.

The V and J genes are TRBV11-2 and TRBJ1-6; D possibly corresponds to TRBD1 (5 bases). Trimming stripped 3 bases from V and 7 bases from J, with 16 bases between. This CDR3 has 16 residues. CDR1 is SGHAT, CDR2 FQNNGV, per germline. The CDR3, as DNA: TGTGCCAGCAGCTTCTCCCACCCTTGGGACAATTCACCCCTCCACTTT. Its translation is CASSFSHPWDNSPLHF.

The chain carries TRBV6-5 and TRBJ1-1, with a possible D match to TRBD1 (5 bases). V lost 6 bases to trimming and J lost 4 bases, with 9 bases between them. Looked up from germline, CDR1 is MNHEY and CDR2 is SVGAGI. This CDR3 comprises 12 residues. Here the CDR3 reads CASRRQLTEAFF. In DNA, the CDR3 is TGTGCCAGCAGGCGACAGCTCACTGAAGCTTTCTTT.

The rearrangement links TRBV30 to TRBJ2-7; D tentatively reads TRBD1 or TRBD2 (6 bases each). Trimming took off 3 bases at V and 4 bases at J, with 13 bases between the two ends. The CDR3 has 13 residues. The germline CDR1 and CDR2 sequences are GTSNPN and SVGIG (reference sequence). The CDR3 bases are TGTGCCTGGAGGAAGCAGGGGAGGTACGAGCAGTACTTC. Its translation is CAWRKQGRYEQYF.

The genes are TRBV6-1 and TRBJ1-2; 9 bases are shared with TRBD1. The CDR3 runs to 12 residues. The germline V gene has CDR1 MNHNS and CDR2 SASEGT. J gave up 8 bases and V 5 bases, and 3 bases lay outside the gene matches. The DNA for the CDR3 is TGTGCCAGCAGTATCGGGACAGGGGGCTACACCTTC. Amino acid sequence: CASSIGTGGYTF.

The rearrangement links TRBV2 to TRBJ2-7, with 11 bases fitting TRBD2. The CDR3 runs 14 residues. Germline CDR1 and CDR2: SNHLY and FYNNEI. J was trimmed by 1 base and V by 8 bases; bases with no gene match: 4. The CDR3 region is CASCRLAGSYEQYF. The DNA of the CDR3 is TGTGCCAGCTGTCGACTAGCGGGATCCTACGAGCAGTACTTC.

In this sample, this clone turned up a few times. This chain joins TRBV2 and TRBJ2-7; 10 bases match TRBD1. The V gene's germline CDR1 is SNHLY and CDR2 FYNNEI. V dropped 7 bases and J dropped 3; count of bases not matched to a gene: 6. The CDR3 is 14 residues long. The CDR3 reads CASMPGQGLYEQYF. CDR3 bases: TGTGCCAGCATGCCGGGACAGGGGCTCTACGAGCAGTACTTC.

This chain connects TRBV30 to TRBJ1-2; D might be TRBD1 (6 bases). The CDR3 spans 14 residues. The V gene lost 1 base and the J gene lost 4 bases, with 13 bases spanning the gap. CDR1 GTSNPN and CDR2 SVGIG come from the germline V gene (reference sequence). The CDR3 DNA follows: TGTGCCTGGAGTGCACAGGGTGGGGTCTATGGCTACACCTTC. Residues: CAWSAQGGVYGYTF.

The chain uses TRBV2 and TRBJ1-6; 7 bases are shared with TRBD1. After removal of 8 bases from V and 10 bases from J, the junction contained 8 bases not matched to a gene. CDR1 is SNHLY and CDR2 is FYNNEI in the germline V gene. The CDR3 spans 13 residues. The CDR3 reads CASHDRAESPLHF. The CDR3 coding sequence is TGTGCCAGCCACGACAGGGCTGAATCACCCCTCCACTTT.

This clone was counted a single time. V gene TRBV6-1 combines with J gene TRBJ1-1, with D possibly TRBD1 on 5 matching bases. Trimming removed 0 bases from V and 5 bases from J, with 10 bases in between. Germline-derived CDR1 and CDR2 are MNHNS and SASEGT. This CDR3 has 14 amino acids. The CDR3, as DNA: TGTGCCAGCAGTGAAGCAGGGGCTTTGACTGAAGCTTTCTTT. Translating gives CASSEAGALTEAFF.

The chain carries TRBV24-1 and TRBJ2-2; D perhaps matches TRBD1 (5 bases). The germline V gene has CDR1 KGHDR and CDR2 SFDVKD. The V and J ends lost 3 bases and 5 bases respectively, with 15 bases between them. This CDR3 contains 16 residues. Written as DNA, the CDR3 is TGTGCCACCAGTGATACGGACATCGCGGTGACCGGGGAGCTGTTTTTT. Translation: CATSDTDIAVTGELFF.

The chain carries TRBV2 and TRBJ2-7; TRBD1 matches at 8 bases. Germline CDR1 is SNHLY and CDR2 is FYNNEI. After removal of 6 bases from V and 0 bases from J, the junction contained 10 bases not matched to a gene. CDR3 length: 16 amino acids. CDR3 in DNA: TGTGCCAGCAGCGGCGTTGGGACAGGTAACTCCTACGAGCAGTACTTC. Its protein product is CASSGVGTGNSYEQYF.

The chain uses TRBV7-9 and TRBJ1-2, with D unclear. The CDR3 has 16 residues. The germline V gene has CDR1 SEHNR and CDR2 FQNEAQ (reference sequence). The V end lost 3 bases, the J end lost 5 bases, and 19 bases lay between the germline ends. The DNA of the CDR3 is TGTGCCAGCAGCTTCGGCAATCAAGTCAGCGTTTATGGCTACACCTTC. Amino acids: CASSFGNQVSVYGYTF.

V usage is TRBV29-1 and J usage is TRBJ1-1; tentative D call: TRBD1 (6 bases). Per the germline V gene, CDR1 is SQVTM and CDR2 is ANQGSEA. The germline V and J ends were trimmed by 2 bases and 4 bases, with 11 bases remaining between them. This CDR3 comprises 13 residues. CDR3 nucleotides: TGCAGCGTTGAAAACAGGGTGGGCACTGAAGCTTTCTTT. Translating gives CSVENRVGTEAFF.

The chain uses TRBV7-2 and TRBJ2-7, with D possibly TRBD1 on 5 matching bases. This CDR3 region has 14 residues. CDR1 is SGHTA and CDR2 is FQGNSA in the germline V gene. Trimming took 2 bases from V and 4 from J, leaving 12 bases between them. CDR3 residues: CASSLRSRAYEQYF. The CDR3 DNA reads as TGTGCCAGCAGCTTAAGGAGCAGGGCGTACGAGCAGTACTTC.

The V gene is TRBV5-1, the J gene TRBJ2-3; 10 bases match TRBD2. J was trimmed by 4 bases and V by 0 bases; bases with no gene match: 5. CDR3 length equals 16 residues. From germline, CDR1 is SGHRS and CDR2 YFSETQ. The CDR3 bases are TGCGCCAGCAGCTTGGTACAGCGGGGGGGCCCAGATACGCAGTATTTT. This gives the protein CASSLVQRGGPDTQYF.

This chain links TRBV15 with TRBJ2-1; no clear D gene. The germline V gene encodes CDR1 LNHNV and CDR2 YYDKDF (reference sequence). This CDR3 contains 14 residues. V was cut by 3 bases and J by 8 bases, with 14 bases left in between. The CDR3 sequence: CATSRDRVVDEQFF. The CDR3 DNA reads TGTGCCACCAGCAGGGACCGTGTAGTTGATGAGCAGTTCTTC.

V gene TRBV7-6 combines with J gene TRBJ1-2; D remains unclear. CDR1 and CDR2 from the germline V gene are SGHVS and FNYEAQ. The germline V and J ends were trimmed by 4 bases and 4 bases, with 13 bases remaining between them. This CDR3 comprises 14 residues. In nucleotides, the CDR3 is TGTGCCAGCAGCTCGCTTGTTGGGATCTATGGCTACACCTTC. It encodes CASSSLVGIYGYTF. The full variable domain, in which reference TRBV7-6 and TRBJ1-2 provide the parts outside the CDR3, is GAGVSQSPRYKVTKRGQDVALRCDPISGHVSLYWYRQALGQGPEFLTYFNYEAQQDKSGLPNDRFSAERPEGSISTLTIQRTEQRDSAMYRCASSSLVGIYGYTFGSGTRLTVV.

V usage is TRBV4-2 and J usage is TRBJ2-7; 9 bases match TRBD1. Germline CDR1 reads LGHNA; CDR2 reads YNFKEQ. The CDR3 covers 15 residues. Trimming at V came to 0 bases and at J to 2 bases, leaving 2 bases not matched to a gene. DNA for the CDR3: TGTGCCAGCAGCCAAGAGGGGACAGGGCCCTACGAGCAGTACTTC. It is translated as CASSQEGTGPYEQYF.

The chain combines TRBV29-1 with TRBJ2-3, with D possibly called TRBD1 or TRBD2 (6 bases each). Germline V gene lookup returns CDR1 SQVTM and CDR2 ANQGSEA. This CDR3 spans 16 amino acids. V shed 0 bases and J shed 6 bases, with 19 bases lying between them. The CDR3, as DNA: TGCAGCGTTGAAGATGGAGGGGGGACCCCCCAGGATACGCAGTATTTT. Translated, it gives CSVEDGGGTPQDTQYF.

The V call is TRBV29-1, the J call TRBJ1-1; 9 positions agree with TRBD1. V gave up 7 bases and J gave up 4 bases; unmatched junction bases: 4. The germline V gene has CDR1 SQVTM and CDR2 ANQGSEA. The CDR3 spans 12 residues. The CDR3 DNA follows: TGCAGCGCCGGGACAGGGTTCACTGAAGCTTTCTTT. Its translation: CSAGTGFTEAFF.

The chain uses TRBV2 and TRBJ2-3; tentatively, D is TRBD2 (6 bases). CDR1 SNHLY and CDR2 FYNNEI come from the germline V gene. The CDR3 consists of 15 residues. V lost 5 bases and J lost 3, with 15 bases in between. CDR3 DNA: TGTGCCAGCAGTCCCCTGGGGGGAGGAACAGATACGCAGTATTTT. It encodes CASSPLGGGTDTQYF.

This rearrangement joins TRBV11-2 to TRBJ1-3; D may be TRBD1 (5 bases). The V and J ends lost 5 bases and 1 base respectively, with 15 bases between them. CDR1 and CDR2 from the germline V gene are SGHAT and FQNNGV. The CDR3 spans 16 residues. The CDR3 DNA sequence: TGTGCCAGCAGCCCACGACAGTGGTCTTCTGGAAACACCATATATTTT. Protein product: CASSPRQWSSGNTIYF. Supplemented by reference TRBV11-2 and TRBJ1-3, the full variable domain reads EAGVAQSPRYKIIEKRQSVAFWCNPISGHATLYWYQQILGQGPKLLIQFQNNGVVDDSQLPKDRFSAERLKGVDSTLKIQPAKLEDSAVYLCASSPRQWSSGNTIYFGEGSWLTVV.